The next 5 T cell receptor beta chains were all read from a single sample in a study of neoadjuvant anti-PD-1 for oral cavity cancer. Libraries were prepared by immunoSEQ multiplex PCR; TCRdb keeps only in-frame clonotypes and omits some of them. The sample includes 7,000 or so clones, 48% of them seen just once. The specimen was tumor tissue, collected before nivolumab (anti-PD-1) treatment. The source of these receptors is a person between 40 and 80 years old with oral cavity squamous cell carcinoma.

V gene TRBV7-3 combines with J gene TRBJ2-5; weak D call: TRBD2 (6 bases). The CDR3 sequence is 15 residues long. V lost 5 bases and J lost 7, with 20 bases in between. Per germline, CDR1 SGHTA and CDR2 FQGTGA. The CDR3 nucleotides are TGTGCCAGCAGCGATACGGCGCTCCCCGGGGGGACCCAGTACTTC. Its protein is CASSDTALPGGTQYF.

The chain carries TRBV27 and TRBJ2-2, with D tentatively TRBD1 or TRBD2 (5 bases each). Germline values: CDR1 MNHEY, CDR2 SMNVEV (reference sequence). CDR3 size: 14 residues. V shed 4 bases and J shed 4 bases, with 10 bases lying between them. The CDR3 loop reads CASSWGSGTGELFF. Here the CDR3 DNA reads TGTGCCAGCAGTTGGGGGTCGGGCACCGGGGAGCTGTTTTTT.

The chain uses TRBV7-9 and TRBJ1-4; D is perhaps TRBD1 (5 bases). Germline values: CDR1 SEHNR, CDR2 FQNEAQ (reference sequence). This CDR3 comprises 15 residues. Trimming cost V 1 base and J 5 bases, with 11 bases left between them. CDR3 coding DNA: TGTGCCAGCAGCTTAGAAAGGGGCGCGAATGAAAAACTGTTTTTT. It codes for CASSLERGANEKLFF.

This clone was counted only a few times. CDR3 DNA sequence: TGTGCCAGCAGCTCATCGGGACTAGCGGGAGGGCCCGTCACCGGGGAGCTGTTTTTT. Residues: CASSSSGLAGGPVTGELFF. The chain combines TRBV7-9 with TRBJ2-2; 16 nucleotides line up with TRBD2. CDR3 length equals 19 residues. The germline V gene has CDR1 SEHNR and CDR2 FQNEAQ (reference sequence). J was trimmed by 4 bases and V by 4 bases; bases with no gene match: 9.

The V and J genes are TRBV5-1 and TRBJ2-5; no clear D. V was trimmed by 4 bases and J by 2 bases, leaving 3 bases between them. The CDR3 contains 11 residues. Germline V CDR1 and CDR2: SGHRS, YFSETQ. This CDR3 reads CASSAQETQYF. The CDR3 DNA follows: TGCGCCAGCAGCGCGCAAGAGACCCAGTACTTC.